The 26 T cell receptor beta chains reported below all come from one sample, sequenced in a study of human T cells and chemical hapten exposure (dated by TCRdb to the early 2020s). The time point tag for this specimen amounts to: pre-sensitization, week 0. Interpreted using the paper, the treatment or condition label stands for: therapeutic diphenylcyclopropenone sensitization with weekly scalp DPC. Libraries came from RACE. Data came from a NextSeq 500. TCRdb reran the public reads through fastp at Q25 and MiXCR, keeping productive beta chains. Duplicate CDR3 protein sequences are folded into a single record with the most common DNA and genes. The sample data list more than 250,000 distinct CDR3 sequences, and 7% to 10% of these were observed just once. The ten largest clones add up to approximately 2.3% of the sample. The sample was whole blood, taken in connection with sensitization to the hapten diphenylcyclopropenone (DPC). Receptors were obtained from a woman in her thirties or forties with alopecia areata. Some clones in this sample may be carry-over from other donors' samples.

This clonotype was recorded at least ten times. The V call is TRBV20-1, the J call TRBJ2-1, with 7 bases aligning to TRBD2. Trimming took 1 base from V and 6 from J; bases not matched to a gene: 9. Looked up from germline, CDR1 is DFQATT and CDR2 is SNEGSKA (reference sequence). The CDR3 is 15 residues long. CDR3 DNA: TGCAGTGCTAGAGGATGGCTAGCGGAGGGCAATGAGCAGTTCTTC. Its translation: CSARGWLAEGNEQFF.

This chain links TRBV6-2 or TRBV6-3 with TRBJ2-7; D is ambiguous. Germline V gene sequence: CDR1 MNHEY, CDR2 SVGEGT. This CDR3 spans 13 amino acids. Between the trimmed V and J ends, which lost 0 bases and 4 bases, there was a span of 7 bases. Here the CDR3 reads CASSYSGDYEQYF. The DNA of the CDR3 is TGTGCCAGCAGTTACTCGGGCGATTACGAGCAGTACTTC.

This clonotype was found many times. The chain has TRBV2 and TRBJ2-7; TRBD2 agrees at 9 bases. Trimming took 3 bases from V and 2 from J; bases not matched to a gene: 5. This CDR3 has 15 residues. The germline CDR1 and CDR2 sequences are SNHLY and FYNNEI. The CDR3 loop reads CASSDTSGQAYEQYF. The CDR3 region has the DNA TGTGCCAGCAGTGATACTAGCGGGCAAGCCTACGAGCAGTACTTC. The full variable domain, in which reference TRBV2 and TRBJ2-7 provide the parts outside the CDR3, is EPEVTQTPSHQVTQMGQEVILRCVPISNHLYFYWYRQILGQKVEFLVSFYNNEISEKSEIFDDQFSVERPDGSNFTLKIRSTKLEDSAMYFCASSDTSGQAYEQYFGPGTRLTVT.

V is TRBV5-1 and J is TRBJ1-1; D remains unclear. Trimming left V 0 bases short and J 3 bases short, with 9 bases between. The germline gives CDR1 SGHRS, CDR2 YFSETQ. The CDR3 contains 14 residues. In DNA, the CDR3 is TGCGCCAGCAGCTTGGAGGTGGGCTACACTGAAGCTTTCTTT. It translates to CASSLEVGYTEAFF.

CDR3 region: CASSRPGQGSFEQYF. DNA for the CDR3: TGTGCCAGCAGTCGACCGGGACAGGGAAGTTTCGAGCAGTACTTC. The chain recombines TRBV28 with TRBJ2-7; the match to TRBD1 covers 9 bases. CDR1 and CDR2 (germline): MDHEN, SYDVKM. This CDR3 region has 15 residues. Germline trimming cut 5 bases from V and 6 bases from J; bases unmatched to any gene: 11.

This clonotype has a handful of counts. The rearrangement uses TRBV20-1 and TRBJ2-5; no clear D. Trimming left V 4 bases short and J 7 bases short, with 10 bases between. The CDR3 is 11 residues long. Germline CDR1 DFQATT, CDR2 SNEGSKA (reference sequence). CDR3 DNA: TGCAGTGCTACACCTCCGGGGACCCAGTACTTC. As protein: CSATPPGTQYF.

J is TRBJ2-1 and V is TRBV7-8; 10 bases match TRBD2. CDR1 SGHVS and CDR2 FQNEAQ come from the germline V gene. CDR3 length: 16 residues. After removal of 6 bases from V and 7 bases from J, the junction contained 12 bases not matched to a gene. DNA of the CDR3: TGTGCCAGCAGTCGACCTAGCGGGAGTGGGGGAAATGAGCAGTTCTTC. Its translation: CASSRPSGSGGNEQFF.

This clonotype was counted between two and nine times. The chain has TRBV12-5 and TRBJ1-5, with D hard to call. The CDR3 sequence is 13 residues long. CDR1 and CDR2 from the germline V gene are LGHNT and FRNRAP. The V end was cut by 3 bases, the J end by 1 base, with 4 bases between. CDR3 coding DNA: TGTGCTAGTGGTTTAGAGAGCAATCAGCCCCAGCATTTT. Residues: CASGLESNQPQHF.

The rearrangement joins TRBV28 to TRBJ2-2, with D tentatively TRBD1 (6 bases). The CDR3 totals 15 residues. V was shortened by 6 bases and J by 1 base, with 12 bases between the two germline ends. The germline gives CDR1 MDHEN, CDR2 SYDVKM. For the CDR3, the DNA is TGTGCCAGCAGGGTAACAGGGTTGAACACCGGGGAGCTGTTTTTT. Encoded protein: CASRVTGLNTGELFF.

The V call is TRBV7-9, the J call TRBJ1-1; D not certain. This CDR3 spans 14 amino acids. V was cut by 1 base and J by 0 bases, with 6 bases left in between. CDR1 is SEHNR and CDR2 is FQNEAQ in the germline V gene (reference sequence). This chain's CDR3 is CASSLEGVNTEAFF. In DNA form, the CDR3 reads TGTGCCAGCAGCTTAGAGGGAGTGAACACTGAAGCTTTCTTT.

This clonotype was picked up a small number of times. This chain joins TRBV6-2 or TRBV6-3 and TRBJ1-5; D not resolved. Trimming cost V 8 bases and J 0 bases, with 11 bases left between them. Germline V gives CDR1 MNHEY, CDR2 SVGEGT. The CDR3 is 14 amino acids. The CDR3 reads CASVEGYSNQPQHF. The DNA of the CDR3 is TGTGCCAGCGTCGAGGGATATAGCAATCAGCCCCAGCATTTT.

The V gene is TRBV12-3 or TRBV12-4, the J gene TRBJ1-1; 8 bases are shared with TRBD1. The CDR3 contains 14 residues. Losses at the gene ends were 3 bases for V and 5 bases for J; bases not matched to a gene: 5. The CDR3 region has the DNA TGTGCCAGCAGTTTCGCAGGGGGCCGGACTGAAGCTTTCTTT. Amino acids: CASSFAGGRTEAFF.

In its sample, this clonotype was seen a few times. The chain employs TRBV7-8 and TRBJ1-4, with D perhaps matching TRBD1 (5 bases). CDR1 is SGHVS, CDR2 FQNEAQ, per germline. The length of the CDR3 is 14 residues. V was clipped by 8 bases and J by 6 bases, with 16 bases between them. The CDR3 protein is CASGPSRGYEKLFF. In nucleotides, the CDR3 is TGTGCCAGCGGCCCGTCGAGGGGTTATGAAAAACTGTTTTTT.

The V gene is TRBV4-3, the J gene TRBJ2-1, with D possibly being TRBD1 (5 bases). This CDR3 spans 13 amino acids. Germline V gene data show CDR1 as LGHNA and CDR2 as YSLEER. With 2 bases removed from V and 6 bases from J, the gap between germline ends came to 8 bases. CDR3: CASSQIRVNEQFF. For the CDR3, the DNA is TGCGCCAGCAGCCAAATCAGGGTCAATGAGCAGTTCTTC.

This clonotype has ten or more counts. This chain links TRBV27 with TRBJ2-7; 7 nucleotides match TRBD1. CDR1 and CDR2 (germline): MNHEY, SMNVEV (reference sequence). The length of the CDR3 is 14 residues. J was trimmed by 3 bases and V by 7 bases; bases with no gene match: 9. The CDR3: CASNSPGQNYEQYF. In DNA form, the CDR3 reads TGTGCCAGCAATTCTCCGGGACAGAACTACGAGCAGTACTTC.

This clonotype was observed a handful of times. V is TRBV24-1 and J is TRBJ2-5; 7 nucleotides agree with TRBD1. Per the germline V gene, CDR1 is KGHDR and CDR2 is SFDVKD. V lost 3 bases, J lost 5 bases, and 5 bases stayed unmatched. This CDR3 is 14 amino acids long. CDR3 loop: CATSDEGAGETQYF. CDR3 DNA: TGTGCCACCAGTGATGAGGGGGCTGGCGAGACCCAGTACTTC.

This clonotype appeared a few times. The chain recombines TRBV7-9 with TRBJ2-1, with a tentative D call TRBD2 (6 bases). This CDR3 is 16 amino acids long. Germline CDR1 and CDR2: SEHNR and FQNEAQ (reference sequence). Deletions cut 1 base from V and 1 base from J, with 11 bases between. Here the CDR3 DNA reads TGTGCCAGCAGCTTAGGCGGGACCCTGTCCTACAATGAGCAGTTCTTC. Translating gives CASSLGGTLSYNEQFF.

In its sample, this clonotype was seen a few times. The chain's CDR3 is CASSLGAAAGHFF. The CDR3 nucleotides read TGCGCCAGCAGCTTGGGTGCTGCAGCGGGACATTTCTTC. The rearrangement links TRBV5-1 to TRBJ2-1, with D possibly matching TRBD2 (7 bases). Germline V CDR1 and CDR2: SGHRS, YFSETQ. The length of the CDR3 is 13 residues. Trimming stripped 0 bases from V and 16 bases from J, with 17 bases between.

This clonotype was detected only a few times. V usage is TRBV4-2 and J usage is TRBJ1-1; D uncertain. This CDR3 region has 13 residues. Germline V CDR1 and CDR2: LGHNA, YNFKEQ. Deletions cut 2 bases from V and 1 base from J, with 5 bases between. The CDR3 reads CASSQIRNTEAFF. The CDR3 DNA sequence: TGTGCCAGCAGCCAAATTCGGAACACTGAAGCTTTCTTT.

This clonotype was recorded many times. The chain employs TRBV6-4 and TRBJ2-5; D remains ambiguous. Trimming left V 11 bases short and J 5 bases short, with 9 bases between. The germline gives CDR1 MRHNA, CDR2 SNTAGT. This CDR3 has 10 residues. The CDR3 spells CAGTGETQYF. The CDR3 DNA reads as TGTGCCGGAACGGGCGAGACCCAGTACTTC.

This clonotype counts as large. J is TRBJ2-7 and V is TRBV20-1, with TRBD2 matching 13 bases. The germline V gene has CDR1 DFQATT and CDR2 SNEGSKA (reference sequence). This CDR3 has 15 residues. V dropped 3 bases and J dropped 2; count of bases not matched to a gene: 4. The CDR3 DNA sequence: TGCAGTGCTAGCGACGGGACTAGCGGGACCTACGAGCAGTACTTC. Encoded protein: CSASDGTSGTYEQYF.

The chain has TRBV5-6 and TRBJ1-5; 8 nucleotides match TRBD1. Trimming cost V 1 base and J 4 bases; bases outside gene matches: 4. Germline assignment: CDR1 SGHDT and CDR2 YYEEEE. The CDR3 has 15 residues. The CDR3 protein is CASSLLGTGNQPQHF. The CDR3 bases are TGTGCCAGCAGCTTGCTTGGGACAGGAAATCAGCCCCAGCATTTT.

The rearrangement joins TRBV7-2 to TRBJ1-3; no definite D call. The V gene lost 3 bases and the J gene lost 0 bases, with 12 bases spanning the gap. CDR3 length: 16 residues. CDR1 is SGHTA, CDR2 FQGNSA, per germline. CDR3 residues: CASSFQILSSGNTIYF. CDR3 in DNA: TGTGCCAGCAGCTTCCAGATCCTGAGCTCTGGAAACACCATATATTTT.

The V gene is TRBV3-1, the J gene TRBJ2-4; D is tentatively TRBD1 or TRBD2 (5 bases each). Trimming left V 1 base short and J 7 bases short, with 8 bases between. This CDR3 is built from 13 residues. From germline, CDR1 is LGHDT and CDR2 YNNKEL (reference sequence). The CDR3 DNA reads as TGTGCCAGCAGCCAAGCGGGACCTAACATTCAGTACTTC. It is translated as CASSQAGPNIQYF. The full variable domain, rest sourced from reference TRBV3-1 and TRBJ2-4, is DTAVSQTPKYLVTQMGNDKSIKCEQNLGHDTMYWYKQDSKKFLKIMFSYNNKELIINETVPNRFSPKSPDKAHLNLHINSLELGDSAVYFCASSQAGPNIQYFGAGTRLSVL.

This clonotype was seen only a few times. The rearrangement joins TRBV7-2 to TRBJ1-4; a possible D gene is TRBD1 (5 bases). CDR1 and CDR2 from the germline V gene are SGHTA and FQGNSA. V shed 3 bases and J shed 5 bases, with 13 bases lying between them. CDR3 length equals 15 residues. The CDR3: CASSFRAHENEKLFF. DNA of the CDR3: TGTGCCAGCAGCTTCAGGGCCCATGAGAATGAAAAACTGTTTTTT.

The J gene is TRBJ2-1, the V gene TRBV24-1, with 10 nucleotides matching TRBD1. Trimming removed 9 bases from V and 5 bases from J; junction bases left unmatched: 3. Per germline, CDR1 KGHDR and CDR2 SFDVKD. CDR3 length: 13 residues. The CDR3 sequence is CATAGTGDNEQFF. Here the CDR3 DNA reads TGTGCCACCGCAGGGACAGGGGACAATGAGCAGTTCTTC.